This T cell receptor (beta chain) was documented in a study of shared clonotypes between healthy human individuals. The material for each subset, its genomic DNA, was split evenly across several immunoSEQ plates. Ten immunoSEQ deep assay plates were used to sequence unsorted PBMC DNA. As processed by the authors: With immunoSEQ giving junction-only sequences and no quality scores, filtering differed. Some clones are missing from TCRdb's copy, which holds only in-frame ones; the method was immunoSEQ multiplex PCR. V and J calls and clone size come straight from that table; D and trimming were deduced from the DNA. The table has around 450,000 clones, roughly 77% seen once. Study donors comprised healthy, HIV-negative adults devoid of recent acute infection or vaccination. This clone was seen a handful of times. The germline CDR1 and CDR2 sequences are SQVTM and ANQGSEA. V was shortened by 4 bases and J by 4 bases, with 13 bases between the two germline ends. The CDR3 extends over 14 amino acids.

This receptor was identified in a woman between 35 and 50 years old in good health. Some clones in this sample may be carry-over from other donors' samples. Source material: PBMCs. V is TRBV29-1 and J is TRBJ2-2; a weak D match, TRBD2 (6 bases). CDR3 sequence: CSVGTGDVTGELFF. The CDR3 DNA reads TGCAGCGTTGGGACGGGAGACGTCACCGGGGAGCTGTTTTTT.